This T cell receptor (beta chain) was captured by sequencing in a study of blood T cells in healthy people across ages (dated by TCRdb to between 2014 and 2017). Turning to the overall study: In model experiments, template switching captured roughly one uniquely barcoded TCR beta cDNA molecule for every two T cells. The study analyzed two additional independent replicas of 1 million unique cDNA reads from the same blood draw for two donors, one aged 18 to 30 and one aged 80 or older. Four age groups were formed from the donors: young (average 16 years), middle-aged (around 39), aged (approximately 60) and long-lived (around 80). The study measured age-related changes in TCR beta repertoire diversity using deep sequencing normalized with unique cDNA molecular identifiers. To avoid experimental bias, donors of different ages were spread randomly across the sequencing lanes.

Summary of the overall study and its limitations: Bulk unsorted PBMC profiling prevented conclusive comparison of naive and antigen-experienced compartments. Compared with the aged group, the long-lived group had more naive CD4+ T cells, fewer expanded clones and increased TCR diversity, a pattern suggesting age selection. Estimates of total diversity from one million sequenced T cells were regarded as lower bounds and underestimates. Donor CMV infection status was unknown, potentially confounding age-related changes in expanded clonotypes. The percentage of naive T cells measured by flow cytometry correlated strongly with observed TCR beta diversity. Observed TCR beta diversity per million T cells fell roughly linearly with age, and a significant reduction was already apparent by age around 40.

Library construction relied on 5' RACE. Sequencing used an Illumina HiSeq 2500. A second PCR of about 6 to 12 cycles was run with a J-beta primer mix and a sample-barcoded 5' primer. A unique molecular identifier was introduced onto each TCR beta cDNA molecule by a template-switch 5' adaptor carrying 12 random nucleotides. Each sample yielded at least 3 million CDR3-containing paired-end reads. First-strand cDNA synthesis was performed from all RNA using the Mint cDNA synthesis kit, with priming by a TRBC-specific oligonucleotide. After uracil-DNA glycosylase treatment, a first 18-cycle PCR used universal primers M1SS and BC2_uni_R on all cDNA. In the authors' own workflow: Normalization of each sample was performed by random selection of 1 million high-quality reads, each carrying a distinct molecular identifier. Reads with shared molecular identifiers were discarded instead of being binned into consensus sequences. MiTCR, set to a Q25 quality threshold and the strictest error-elimination algorithm, was used for CDR3 identification, clonotype clustering and error correction. A nonparametric unseen species model with Euler transformation was used to estimate a lower bound on total TCR beta diversity. TCRdb's own reprocessing of the public reads used fastp at Q25 and MiXCR and kept productive beta chains. Records with the same CDR3 protein are collapsed into one entry carrying the most frequent genes and DNA. The V and J calls and clone size come from TCRdb's table, not from the authors' own analysis. The sample has more than 500,000 distinct CDR3 sequences on record, roughly 29% of them singletons. About 18% of the sample rests with the top ten.

The donors were 40 or so Caucasian individuals from Russia, aged 6 to 90 years, who were systemically healthy. Around 10 milliliters of peripheral blood were collected from each donor into EDTA-treated Vacutainer tubes. PBMCs were isolated by Ficoll-Paque density-gradient centrifugation, with at least 7 million obtained per sample. Trizol reagent was used to extract total RNA from PBMCs, with at least 6 micrograms per sample. For every donor, flow cytometry on a PBMC aliquot measured the percentage of naive CD45RAhigh/CD27high T cells. Concerning this clonotype: Its antigen is currently not known. Within one base of it there is no much larger clone, and no base qualities were kept.

At the junction V is shortened by 1 base and J by 4 bases; bases outside the gene matches: 5. The CDR3 contains 15 residues, cysteine and phenylalanine counted. Only CDR3 DNA is held: 45 bases, read in frame from base 1. Taken from the germline V gene (reference sequence), the CDR1 and CDR2 loops are DFQATT and SNEGSKA. The chain couples TRBV20-1 to TRBJ1-5; 9 central bases correspond to TRBD1. This sequence originates from a woman aged 70 to 79 in good health. Input material: blood. DNA sequence: TGCAGTGCTAGAGCCTCCGGGACAGGGAATCAGCCCCAGCATTTT. Translation gives CSARASGTGNQPQHF.